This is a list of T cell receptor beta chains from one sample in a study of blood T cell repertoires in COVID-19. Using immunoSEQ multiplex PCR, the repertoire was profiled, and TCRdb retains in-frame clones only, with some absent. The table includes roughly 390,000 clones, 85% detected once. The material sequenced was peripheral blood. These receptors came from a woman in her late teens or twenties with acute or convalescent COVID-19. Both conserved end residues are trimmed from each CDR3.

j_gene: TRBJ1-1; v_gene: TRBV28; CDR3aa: ASRRTENTEAF
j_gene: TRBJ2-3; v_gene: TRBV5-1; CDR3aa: ASSLGGFGADTQY
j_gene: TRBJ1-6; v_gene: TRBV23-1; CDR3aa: ASSQRQGYSPLH
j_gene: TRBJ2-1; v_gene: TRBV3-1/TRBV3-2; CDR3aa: ASSPRPVNSMYNEQF
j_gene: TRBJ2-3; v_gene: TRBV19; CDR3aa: AIGTGRTDTQY
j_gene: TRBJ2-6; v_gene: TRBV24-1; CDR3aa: ATSYSGANVLT
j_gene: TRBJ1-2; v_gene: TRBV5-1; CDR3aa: ASSLAGKDYYGGYT
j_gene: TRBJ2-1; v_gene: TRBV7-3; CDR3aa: ASSPGGQGRNEQF
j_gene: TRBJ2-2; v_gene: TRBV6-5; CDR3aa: ASSEGGTGELF
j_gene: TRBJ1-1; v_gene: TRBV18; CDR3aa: ASSPHKGGETEAF
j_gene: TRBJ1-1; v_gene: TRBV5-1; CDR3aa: ASSLVAGLNTEAF
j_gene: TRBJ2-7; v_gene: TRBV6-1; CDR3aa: ASSEGAGGYEQY
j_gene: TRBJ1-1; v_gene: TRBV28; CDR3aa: ASSMQGASRAF
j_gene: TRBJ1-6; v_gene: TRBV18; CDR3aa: ASSPQDRGSPLH
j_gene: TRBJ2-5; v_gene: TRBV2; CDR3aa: ASSVLAGERRWETQY
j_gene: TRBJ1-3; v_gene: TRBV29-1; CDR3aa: SVELGQPFGNTIY